A few counts support the clone carrying this TCR beta chain. The target antigen is unknown. This entry comes from a study of beta chain features in type 1 diabetes. Study observations and caveats: Shorter TCRB CDR3s, moderately but significantly so, were found in Type 1 diabetes patients in all four CD4+ subsets. Within patients, naive, central memory and Treg TCRB repertoires seemed more similar than within healthy donors. Junctions at VDJ sites from type 1 diabetes patients had fewer insertions and more deletions. In these data, an HLA type influence on TCRB rearrangement remained unresolved. Patients and controls would be equally affected if PCR favored shorter templates.

CDR1 is MRHNA and CDR2 is SNTAGT in the germline V gene. The CDR3 contains 14 residues. Germline trimming cut 4 bases from V and 3 bases from J; bases unmatched to any gene: 3. Expressed TCRB transcripts got sequenced, as all isolated RNA was reverse transcribed. Libraries were prepared by immunoSEQ multiplex PCR; TCRdb keeps only in-frame clonotypes and omits some of them. The repertoire holds over 40,000 clones, with around 70% as singletons. This clonotype was obtained from a woman between 18 and 29 years old with type 1 diabetes. V usage is TRBV6-4 and J usage is TRBJ1-2; TRBD1 agrees at 9 bases. Material for sequencing was Tregs from blood. The CDR3 region is CASSAGTGYYGYTF. The CDR3, as DNA: TGTGCCAGCAGTGCCGGGACAGGGTACTATGGCTACACCTTC.